The subject of this entry is one TCR beta chain. Its target is unknown. This record comes from a study of T cell responses to AZD1222 COVID-19 vaccine. Broader study findings: The donor group comprised mostly white British people and more females; the analysis possibly underestimated clonal diversity.

The germline gives CDR1 LGHDT, CDR2 YNNKEL (reference sequence). Deletions cut 4 bases from V and 4 bases from J, with 13 bases between. The CDR3 contains 14 residues. Assay: immunoSEQ multiplex PCR; the TCRdb copy retains only in-frame clones and omits some. The data contain more than 150,000 clones, approximately 90% of them singletons. The rearrangement joins TRBV3-1 (or the pseudogene TRBV3-2) to TRBJ1-2; a weak D match, TRBD1 (5 bases). The sequence derives from an adult in good health. The sample consisted of peripheral blood, taken on day 0 of AZD1222 vaccination. As DNA, the CDR3 is TGTGCCAGCAGCCGAAAAGGGACGGCCTATGGCTACACCTTC. It translates to CASSRKGTAYGYTF.